This T cell receptor (beta chain) was retrieved from a study of cytomegalovirus exposure and HLA in healthy donors. PCR used 60 Vbeta primers and 13 Jbeta primers. Sequencing was performed with immunoSEQ multiplex PCR; in TCRdb, only in-frame clones are kept and a portion is missing. Of 120,000 or so clones in the sample, roughly 70% are singletons; the top ten hold roughly 3%. Broader study findings: Analysis was carried out at a later point, and it linked a missense DCLRE1C variant to TCR beta V- and J-gene trimming. Three CMV-associated chains were confirmed in vitro to be specific for CMV antigens.

Concerning this clone itself: What it binds is not known.

Trimming left V 3 bases short and J 7 bases short, with 17 bases between. Germline V gives CDR1 SGHNT, CDR2 YYREEE (reference sequence). This CDR3 spans 14 amino acids. This sequence joins TRBV5-4 and TRBJ2-7; possibly TRBD1 for D (6 bases). The receptor was isolated from a woman aged 40 to 55 in good health and CMV-seropositive. The sequencing input was PBMCs. The CDR3 coding sequence is TGTGCCAGCAGCTGGGGGCTAGCTTCCGGGGAGCAGTACTTC. This sequence encodes CASSWGLASGEQYF.